This TCR beta chain comes out of a study of blood T cell repertoires in COVID-19. Turning to the study itself: The analysed material was cDNA or gDNA that came from T cells, B-cell-depleted T cells, or PBMCs.

The CDR3 consists of 15 residues. Per the germline V gene, CDR1 is LNHDA and CDR2 is SQIVND (reference sequence). The germline V and J ends were trimmed by 3 bases and 5 bases, with 16 bases remaining between them. The study drew participants aged about 18 to 95 years from some 23 US areas. Sequencing was performed with immunoSEQ multiplex PCR; in TCRdb, only in-frame clones are kept and a portion is missing. The sample holds fewer than 250,000 clones, about 84% seen once. The clonotype comes from a woman between 40 and 50 years old with acute COVID-19. Sequencing was carried out using PBMCs or T cells enriched from blood (not recorded which). The chain links TRBV19 to TRBJ2-5; D uncertain. CDR3 sequence reads: CASSISLVVPETQYF. The CDR3 DNA reads TGTGCCAGTAGTATCTCTCTTGTAGTTCCGGAGACCCAGTACTTC.